The rows below give T cell receptor beta chains drawn from one sample of a study of cytotoxic CD8 clonotypes in ibrutinib-treated CLL. Some clones are missing from TCRdb's copy, which holds only in-frame ones; the method was immunoSEQ multiplex PCR. The sample carries about 140,000 clones, approximately 80% recorded once. The material was PBMCs, obtained after 36 months of ibrutinib treatment. Source of these receptors: a human donor with chronic lymphocytic leukemia. CDR3s include the opening cysteine and the closing phenylalanine or tryptophan. The order of the fields is D gene, clone size, J gene, V gene, CDR3 DNA, CDR3 protein. The D gene is left open where the match is weak. Clone size, where shown, is once, few, many, or a class for clones that have expanded.

>-|-|TRBJ2-1|TRBV28
TGTGCCAGCAGTTTCTACAATGAGCAGTTCTTC
CASSFYNEQFF
>-|-|TRBJ1-4|TRBV10-2
TGCGCCAGCAGTGGAATGTTGGGGGAAAAACTGTTTTTT
CASSGMLGEKLFF
>-|-|TRBJ1-1|TRBV7-8
TGTGCCAGCAGCTTAGTACGGGCCCCAATGAACACTGAAGCTTTCTTT
CASSLVRAPMNTEAFF
>TRBD1|-|TRBJ1-5|TRBV19
TGTGCCAGTATATCAGGGGGCCTAAATCAGCCCCAGCATTTT
CASISGGLNQPQHF
>-|once|TRBJ1-1|TRBV18
TGTGCCAGCTCACCACGGTTCGAATTGAACACTGAAGCTTTCTTT
CASSPRFELNTEAFF
>TRBD2|-|TRBJ2-1|TRBV5-1
TGCGCCAGCAGCGGGGGGGGCTCCTACAATGAGCAGTTCTTC
CASSGGGSYNEQFF
>TRBD1|few|TRBJ2-1|TRBV28
TGTGCCAGCAGTACGACAGGGACGGGGTACAATGAGCAGTTCTTC
CASSTTGTGYNEQFF
>TRBD1|once|TRBJ2-7|TRBV19
TGTGCCAGTAGTATAGCGGACAGGGCACTATACGAGCAGTACTTC
CASSIADRALYEQYF
>TRBD1|-|TRBJ2-7|TRBV30
TGTGCCTGGAGGGACAGGGGTGTCTACGAGCAGTACTTC
CAWRDRGVYEQYF
>TRBD1|-|TRBJ1-2|TRBV27
TGTGCCAGCAGTCATAAAAGGACAGGGGAAGGCTACACCTTC
CASSHKRTGEGYTF
>-|few|TRBJ1-2|TRBV5-1
TGCGCCAGCAGCTCAACCGGAGACAACTATGGCTACACCTTC
CASSSTGDNYGYTF
>-|once|TRBJ2-3|TRBV30
TGTGCCTGGAGTCGTCGGGGGAGTGGGGCAGATACGCAGTATTTT
CAWSRRGSGADTQYF
>-|-|TRBJ1-2|TRBV2
TGTGCCAGCAGTGAACAGGGATACTATGGCTACACCTTC
CASSEQGYYGYTF
>-|once|TRBJ2-7|TRBV30
TGTGCCTGGGGGACGGGGCAGGTCTACGAGCAGTACTTC
CAWGTGQVYEQYF
>TRBD1|-|TRBJ1-2|TRBV20-1
TGCAGACTCGGACAGGACTATGGCTACACCTTC
CRLGQDYGYTF
>-|few|TRBJ1-5|TRBV30
TGTGCCTGGGGACCTCAGGGTGCCGCAAATCAGCCCCAGCATTTT
CAWGPQGAANQPQHF
>-|-|TRBJ2-2|TRBV30
TGTGCCTGGAGTGTATTGGGCACCGGGGAGCTGTTTTTT
CAWSVLGTGELFF
>TRBD1|-|TRBJ2-2|TRBV30
TGTGCCTGGAACCCCGGGACAGGGCTAGGTCTTATCACCGGGGAGCTGTTTTTT
CAWNPGTGLGLITGELFF
>TRBD1|-|TRBJ1-1|TRBV6-5
TGTGCCAGCACCCAGGACAGGGTGGGGTTTGAAGCTTTCTTT
CASTQDRVGFEAFF
>-|-|TRBJ1-1|TRBV27
TGTGCCAGCTCTTGGGGCCAGCCGAACACTGAAGCTTTCTTT
CASSWGQPNTEAFF
>TRBD1|-|TRBJ2-3|TRBV27
TGTGCCAGCAGTTTGGACAGGGGATTTAGGACAGATACGCAGTATTTT
CASSLDRGFRTDTQYF
>TRBD1|few|TRBJ2-6|TRBV4-2
TGTGCCAGCAGCCAATCCGGGACAGGGTCTGGGGCCAACGTCCTGACTTTC
CASSQSGTGSGANVLTF
>-|-|TRBJ2-5|TRBV18
TGTGCCAGCTCACCCATGGAGGAGACCCAGTACTTC
CASSPMEETQYF
>TRBD2|-|TRBJ2-7|TRBV5-1
TGCGCCAGCAGCCTGGCATATAGCGGGAAATCCTACGAGCAGTACTTC
CASSLAYSGKSYEQYF
>-|-|TRBJ2-1|TRBV7-2
TGTGCCAGCAGCTTAGAATATATCAATGAGCAGTTCTTC
CASSLEYINEQFF
>-|-|TRBJ2-1|TRBV5-1
TGCGCCAGCAGCTTGGTTGGCTTCGCGGCGGGTCTCCACAATGAGCAGTTCTTC
CASSLVGFAAGLHNEQFF
>TRBD1|-|TRBJ1-4|TRBV5-1
TGCGCCAGCAGCTGGGGGACAGGGTTTACTAATGAAAAACTGTTTTTT
CASSWGTGFTNEKLFF
>TRBD1|once|TRBJ1-1|TRBV14
TGTGCCAGCAGCCGGGGACAGGGGAGATCGAAGGACACTGAAGCTTTCTTT
CASSRGQGRSKDTEAFF
>TRBD2|once|TRBJ2-1|TRBV4-1
TGCGCCAGCAGCCAAACGAGGCAAGGGACCGGGAGGTCCAATGAGCAGTTCTTC
CASSQTRQGTGRSNEQFF
>-|-|TRBJ2-1|TRBV9
TGTGCCAGCAGCAACGGGGGCCTCTACTACAATGAGCAGTTCTTC
CASSNGGLYYNEQFF
>-|-|TRBJ2-7|TRBV5-1
TGTGCCAGCAATCGGGCGAGACTCTCCTACGAGCAGTACTTC
CASNRARLSYEQYF
>-|-|TRBJ2-3|TRBV10-3
TGTGCCATCAGTGAGAGTAGCCTTTACACAGATACGCAGTATTTT
CAISESSLYTDTQYF
>-|-|TRBJ2-1|TRBV6-9
TGTGCCAGCAGGACAAGGGCTTGGAGCTCCTACAATGAGCAGTTCTTC
CASRTRAWSSYNEQFF
>-|-|TRBJ2-7|TRBV18
TGTGCCAGCTCAGGGGTATTTTCCTACGAGCAGTACTTC
CASSGVFSYEQYF
>-|-|TRBJ2-7|TRBV18
TGTGCCAGCTCCCCCCCTTCGGTCGGAAGCGAGCAGTACTTC
CASSPPSVGSEQYF
>TRBD2|-|TRBJ2-3|TRBV19
TGTGCCAGTACCGCGGGGGGAGATACGCAGTATTTT
CASTAGGDTQYF
>-|few|TRBJ1-1|TRBV5-4
TGTGCCAGCAGCTCAGTTCACGGGGGTACTGAAGCTTTCTTT
CASSSVHGGTEAFF
>-|-|TRBJ1-5|TRBV6-1
TGTGCCAGCAGGTTGACAAGTTATAGCAATCAGCCCCAGCATTTT
CASRLTSYSNQPQHF
>TRBD2|-|TRBJ2-7|TRBV27
TGTGCCAGCAGTTGGGGACTAGCCGCCGAGCAGTACTTC
CASSWGLAAEQYF
>-|-|TRBJ2-7|TRBV18
TGTGCCAGCTCGCCGAGGACAGCCTACGAGCAGTACTTC
CASSPRTAYEQYF
>TRBD1|-|TRBJ2-7|TRBV28
TGTGCCAGCAGTGACCGATTTGGGACAGGGCACAACTACGAGCAGTACTTC
CASSDRFGTGHNYEQYF
>-|-|TRBJ2-3|TRBV19
TGTGCCAGTAGTATCGGGACCCACACAGATACGCAGTATTTT
CASSIGTHTDTQYF